The rows below give T cell receptor beta chains drawn from one sample of a study of CD8+ T cells in alopecia areata. TCRdb's table, derived via immunoSEQ multiplex PCR, lists solely in-frame clones and lacks some. The sample lists 55,000 to 75,000 clones, around half occurring once. The specimen comprised CD8+ T cells sorted from blood, sampled at week 0. Every receptor here comes from a human donor with alopecia areata. CDR3s include the opening cysteine and the closing phenylalanine or tryptophan. Each record gives: clone size, D gene, V gene, J gene, CDR3 protein, CDR3 DNA. D genes are given only for firm matches. Clone size is not always given. Where it is, it says once, few, many or a class for expanded clones.

size: NA
D: NA
V: TRBV7-8
J: TRBJ2-3
CDR3: CASSSTDTQYF
DNA: TGTGCCAGCAGCTCCACAGATACGCAGTATTTT

size: NA
D: NA
V: TRBV19
J: TRBJ1-5
CDR3: CASSRDHSNQPQHF
DNA: TGTGCCAGTAGCCGAGATCATAGCAATCAGCCCCAGCATTTT

size: NA
D: NA
V: TRBV7-6
J: TRBJ2-7
CDR3: CASSPGYGLRYYEQYF
DNA: TGTGCCAGCAGCCCGGGTTATGGGTTGCGCTACTACGAGCAGTACTTC

size: few
D: NA
V: TRBV6-6
J: TRBJ2-6
CDR3: CASSYDQVRGANVLTF
DNA: TGTGCCAGCAGTTACGATCAGGTCAGGGGGGCCAACGTCCTGACTTTC

size: NA
D: NA
V: TRBV7-9
J: TRBJ2-7
CDR3: CASSSQGYEQYF
DNA: TGTGCCAGCAGCTCACAAGGCTACGAGCAGTACTTC

size: few
D: TRBD2
V: TRBV29-1
J: TRBJ2-2
CDR3: CSVEGLAENTGELFF
DNA: TGCAGCGTTGAAGGGCTAGCGGAGAACACCGGGGAGCTGTTTTTT

size: NA
D: NA
V: TRBV2
J: TRBJ2-3
CDR3: CASSEHREGWRSTDTQYF
DNA: TGTGCCAGCAGTGAACACAGGGAAGGTTGGCGGAGCACAGATACGCAGTATTTT

size: few
D: TRBD1
V: TRBV27
J: TRBJ2-5
CDR3: CASSEGQHRGETQYF
DNA: TGTGCCAGCAGTGAGGGACAGCATAGAGGGGAGACCCAGTACTTC

size: few
D: NA
V: TRBV21-1
J: TRBJ1-1
CDR3: CASSKGTKGRKAEAFF
DNA: TGTGCCAGCAGCAAAGGTACAAAGGGGCGTAAGGCTGAAGCTTTCTTT

size: few
D: NA
V: TRBV5-4
J: TRBJ2-5
CDR3: CASSQDGGGGETQYF
DNA: TGCGCCAGCAGCCAAGATGGCGGGGGCGGAGAGACCCAGTACTTC

size: few
D: NA
V: TRBV7-2
J: TRBJ2-7
CDR3: CASSDVLTYEQYF
DNA: TGTGCCAGCAGCGATGTACTTACCTACGAGCAGTACTTC